This passage covers 12 T cell receptor beta chains from one sample sequenced in a study of T cell repertoires in cytomegalovirus infection. MiXCR was run by TCRdb on the reads, yielding one entry per CDR3 protein. This table holds tens of thousands of distinct CDR3 sequences, 20% to 25% found once. Which antigens these TCRs recognize remains unknown. The sequences come from CD8+ T cells from cultured PBMCs, collected from culture after CMV antigen stimulation. These receptors all come from a human donor in good health (CMV status not recorded). Some clones in this sample may be carry-over from other donors' samples.

This clonotype was seen a few times. This chain uses TRBV25-1 with TRBJ1-2; TRBD1 is a possible D gene (5 bases). V was clipped by 5 bases and J by 7 bases, with 14 bases between them. Germline lookup yields CDR1 MGHDK and CDR2 SYGVNS. The CDR3 loop spans 13 amino acids. CDR3 region: CASSPGGVRGYTF. CDR3 coding DNA: TGTGCCAGCAGTCCTGGGGGGGTTCGTGGCTACACCTTC.

V gene TRBV7-9 combines with J gene TRBJ1-1; TRBD1 aligns across 9 bases. V gave up 8 bases and J gave up 5 bases; unmatched junction bases: 12. The germline CDR1 and CDR2 sequences are SEHNR and FQNEAQ (reference sequence). This CDR3 has 15 amino acids. CDR3 nucleotide sequence: TGTGCCAGCGGAACGCCACAGGGGGCGAAGACTGAAGCTTTCTTT. Translation gives CASGTPQGAKTEAFF.

Comments on this clonotype: Just one base apart from a much larger clone, this may be a read error. The CDR3 carries no conserved terminal phenylalanine or tryptophan, so it likely arises from a read error. V usage is TRBV4-2 and J usage is TRBJ2-3, with 9 bases lining up with TRBD1. Germline assignment: CDR1 LGHNA and CDR2 YNFKEQ. The CDR3 is 18 amino acids. Unmatched junction bases numbered 13, after V lost 4 bases and J lost 2 bases. The DNA for the CDR3 is TGTGCCAGCAGCCCACAGGGGGCGGATGATTATTTCACAGATACGCAGTATTTA. Protein sequence: CASSPQGADDYFTDTQYL.

V gene TRBV7-9 combines with J gene TRBJ2-5; possibly TRBD2 for D (5 bases). The CDR3 length is 16 residues. The V and J ends lost 4 bases and 5 bases respectively, with 20 bases between them. Germline V CDR1 and CDR2: SEHNR, FQNEAQ (reference sequence). CDR3 sequence reads: CASSSNQRLARETQYF. Here the CDR3 DNA reads TGTGCCAGCAGCTCCAACCAGCGGCTAGCTAGGGAGACCCAGTACTTC.

This clonotype has more than one count but fewer than ten. This chain connects TRBV4-1 to TRBJ1-5; no firm D call. This CDR3 has 14 residues. Germline V gene data show CDR1 as MGHRA and CDR2 as YSYEKL. Trimming removed 2 bases from V and 9 bases from J, with 14 bases in between. The DNA of the CDR3 is TGCGCCAGCAGCCAAACGACCGAGTTACGGCCCCAGCATTTT. Translation gives CASSQTTELRPQHF.

This clonotype turned up a few times. The gene calls are TRBV30 and TRBJ1-2, with TRBD1 as a possible D gene (5 bases). The CDR3 length is 15 residues. CDR1 GTSNPN and CDR2 SVGIG come from the germline V gene (reference sequence). V dropped 3 bases and J dropped 1 base, with 15 bases sitting between them. As DNA, the CDR3 is TGTGCCTGGAGGGACGACAGAGAGAATAACTATGGCTACACCTTC. Amino acids: CAWRDDRENNYGYTF.

The J gene is TRBJ2-7, the V gene TRBV10-3; the match to TRBD1 covers 9 bases. Germline-derived CDR1 and CDR2 are ENHRY and SYGVKD. With V trimmed by 10 bases and J by 5 bases, 18 bases remained unmatched. The CDR3 contains 16 residues. For the CDR3, the DNA is TGTGCCAGTTTATCCACTTCCGGGACAGGGTTCCACGAGCAGTACTTC. Amino acids: CASLSTSGTGFHEQYF.

This clonotype was picked up a small number of times. The chain carries TRBV11-3 and TRBJ1-1; 9 bases are a match to TRBD1. J was trimmed by 3 bases and V by 5 bases; bases with no gene match: 7. Germline assignment: CDR1 SGHNT and CDR2 YENEEA. The CDR3 loop spans 15 amino acids. The CDR3 is CASSPGTGLDTEAFF. The CDR3 coding sequence is TGTGCCAGCAGCCCAGGGACAGGGCTGGACACTGAAGCTTTCTTT.

This chain joins TRBV11-3 and TRBJ1-1, with unresolved D. The CDR3 extends over 14 amino acids. Per the germline V gene, CDR1 is SGHNT and CDR2 is YENEEA. The germline V and J ends were trimmed by 5 bases and 4 bases, with 14 bases remaining between them. CDR3 region: CASSPRPTGTEAFF. The CDR3 nucleotides read TGTGCCAGCAGCCCCCGACCCACGGGCACTGAAGCTTTCTTT.

This clonotype has just a few counts. The rearrangement joins TRBV4-3 to TRBJ1-5; D gene ambiguous. The germline CDR1 and CDR2 sequences are LGHNA and YSLEER. This CDR3 is 15 amino acids long. Trimming left V 1 base short and J 0 bases short, with 7 bases between. The CDR3 sequence: CASSQGVDSNQPQHF. For the CDR3, the DNA is TGCGCCAGCAGCCAAGGGGTTGATAGCAATCAGCCCCAGCATTTT.

This clonotype was seen only a few times. The V and J genes are TRBV6-2 or TRBV6-3 and TRBJ2-5, with D possibly called TRBD1 or TRBD2 (5 bases each). The CDR3 contains 15 residues. V gave up 0 bases and J gave up 9 bases, with 17 bases separating them. Germline loops: CDR1 MNHEY, CDR2 SVGEGT. CDR3 amino acids: CASSYSRQVVGAQYF. The CDR3 coding sequence is TGTGCCAGCAGTTACTCAAGGCAGGTCGTGGGGGCCCAGTACTTC.

This clonotype was observed a few times. The chain combines TRBV7-6 with TRBJ1-1, with D uncertain. Germline CDR1 and CDR2: SGHVS and FNYEAQ. Trimming removed 5 bases at V and 1 base at J, with 11 bases between. The length of the CDR3 is 14 residues. The CDR3 DNA reads as TGTGCCAGCAGCCCTTGGGCGGGGAACACTGAAGCTTTCTTT. Translated: CASSPWAGNTEAFF.